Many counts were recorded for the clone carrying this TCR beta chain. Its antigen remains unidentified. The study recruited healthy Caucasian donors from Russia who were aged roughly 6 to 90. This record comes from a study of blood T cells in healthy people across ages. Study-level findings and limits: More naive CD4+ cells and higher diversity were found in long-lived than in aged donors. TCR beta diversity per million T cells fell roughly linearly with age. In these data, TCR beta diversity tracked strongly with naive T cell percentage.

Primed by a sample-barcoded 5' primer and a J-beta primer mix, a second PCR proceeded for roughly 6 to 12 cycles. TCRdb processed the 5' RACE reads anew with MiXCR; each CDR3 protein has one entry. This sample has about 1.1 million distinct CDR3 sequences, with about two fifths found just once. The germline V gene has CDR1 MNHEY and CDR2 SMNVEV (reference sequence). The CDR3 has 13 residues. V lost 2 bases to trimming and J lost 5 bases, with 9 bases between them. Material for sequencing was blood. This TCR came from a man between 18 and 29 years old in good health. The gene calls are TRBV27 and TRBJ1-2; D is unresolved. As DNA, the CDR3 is TGTGCCAGCAGTTTAAGCGGAACATATGGCTACACCTTC. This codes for CASSLSGTYGYTF.